These 5 T cell receptor beta chains originate from one sample sequenced in a study of T cells in localized non-small cell lung cancer. Sequencing was performed with immunoSEQ multiplex PCR; in TCRdb, only in-frame clones are kept and a portion is missing. The table records tens of thousands of clones, roughly 90% of them present only once. The sample here was peripheral blood, taken before any cancer treatment. Every receptor here comes from a female donor older than 55 with stage I squamous cell lung carcinoma.

This clone came up once. The chain couples TRBV15 to TRBJ2-2; TRBD2 aligns across 11 bases. In germline, CDR1 is LNHNV, CDR2 YYDKDF (reference sequence). This CDR3 is built from 17 residues. With 0 bases clipped from V and 3 bases from J, the junction kept 3 bases outside the gene matches. CDR3 sequence (DNA): TGTGCCACCAGCAGAGATGAACTAGCGGGGGACACCGGGGAGCTGTTTTTT. It specifies CATSRDELAGDTGELFF.

The chain links TRBV28 to TRBJ2-7; 11 nucleotides align to TRBD1. The CDR3 extends over 14 amino acids. The J segment lost 7 bases and the V segment lost 4 bases, leaving 6 bases of the junction unmatched. Germline values: CDR1 MDHEN, CDR2 SYDVKM. The DNA for the CDR3 is TGTGCCAGCAGTTGGGGACAGGGGGGCGGTGAGCAGTACTTC. Its translation: CASSWGQGGGEQYF.

The chain has TRBV27 and TRBJ2-2; 7 nucleotides match TRBD2. V dropped 7 bases and J dropped 6; count of bases not matched to a gene: 14. The germline V gene encodes CDR1 MNHEY and CDR2 SMNVEV (reference sequence). The CDR3 sequence is 16 residues long. CDR3: CASKVKPGRGAGELFF. The CDR3 nucleotides read TGTGCCAGCAAGGTCAAGCCGGGGAGGGGAGCCGGGGAGCTGTTTTTT.

V and J are TRBV14 and TRBJ2-5; 8 bases are a match to TRBD2. Germline V gene data show CDR1 as SGHDN and CDR2 as FVKESK. V trimming: 3 bases; J trimming: 9 bases; junction bases outside the gene matches: 6. The CDR3 sequence is 13 residues long. CDR3 in amino acids: CASSHYSGGPQYF. The CDR3 DNA follows: TGTGCCAGCAGCCATTATTCGGGAGGGCCCCAGTACTTC.

The rearrangement joins TRBV10-3 to TRBJ1-5, with 7 bases lining up with TRBD1. Germline V gives CDR1 ENHRY, CDR2 SYGVKD. The CDR3 consists of 14 residues. The junction had 3 bases not matched to a gene; V was cut back by 5 bases and J by 2 bases. For the CDR3, the DNA is TGTGCCATCAGTAGACAGGGCGGCAATCAGCCCCAGCATTTT. This codes for CAISRQGGNQPQHF.